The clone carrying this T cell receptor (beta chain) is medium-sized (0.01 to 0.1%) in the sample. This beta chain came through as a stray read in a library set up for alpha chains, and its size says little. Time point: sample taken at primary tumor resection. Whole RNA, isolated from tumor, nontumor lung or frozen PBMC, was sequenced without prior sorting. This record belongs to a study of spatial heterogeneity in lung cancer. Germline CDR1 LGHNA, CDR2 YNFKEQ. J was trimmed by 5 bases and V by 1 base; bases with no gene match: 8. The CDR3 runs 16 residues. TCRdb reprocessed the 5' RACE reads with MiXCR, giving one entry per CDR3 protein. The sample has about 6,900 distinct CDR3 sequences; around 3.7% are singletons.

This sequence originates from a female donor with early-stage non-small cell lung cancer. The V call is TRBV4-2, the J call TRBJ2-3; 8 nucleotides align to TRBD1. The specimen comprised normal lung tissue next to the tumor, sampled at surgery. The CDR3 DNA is TGTGCCAGCAGCCAAGCGGGTGCAACAGGGGGAGATACGCAGTATTTT. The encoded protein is CASSQAGATGGDTQYF.